The TCR beta chain described here comes from a study of T cell changes during pregnancy in multiple sclerosis. Data came from immunoSEQ multiplex PCR; TCRdb stores just in-frame clones and leaves some out. This repertoire shows tens of thousands of clones, 80% to 95% found once; its top ten account for roughly 1.4%. This clone was detected once. The trim removed 7 bases at V and 4 bases at J, leaving 10 bases unmatched. Germline CDR1 reads SNHLY; CDR2 reads FYNNEI. The CDR3 sequence is 15 residues long. The sequencing here drew on peripheral blood, taken in the second trimester of pregnancy. J is TRBJ2-5 and V is TRBV2; the match to TRBD2 covers 9 bases. The clonotype was recovered from a female donor with multiple sclerosis, enrolled in a pregnancy study. The CDR3, as DNA: TGTGCCAGCAAACAAGCGGGAGGCTCGACAGAGACCCAGTACTTC. Residues: CASKQAGGSTETQYF.